This T cell receptor (beta chain) was profiled in a study of blood T cells in healthy people across ages. Sample-barcoded 5' priming and a J-beta primer mix drove a second PCR of about 6 to 12 cycles. One entry per CDR3 protein, called by TCRdb with MiXCR from the 5' RACE reads. Of 630,000 or so distinct CDR3 sequences listed, about 30% were seen once; the top ten hold 15%. This clonotype showed up many times. Germline V CDR1 and CDR2: LGHNA, YNFKEQ. The length of the CDR3 is 16 residues. V lost 0 bases and J 4 bases, leaving 15 bases between the germline ends. Sequenced sample: blood. The chain links TRBV4-2 to TRBJ1-2, with unresolved D. The source of this sequence is a woman of 80 years or more in good health. The CDR3 sequence: CASSQDVARIGYGYTF. The CDR3, as DNA: TGTGCCAGCAGCCAAGATGTCGCGAGAATCGGCTATGGCTACACCTTC.